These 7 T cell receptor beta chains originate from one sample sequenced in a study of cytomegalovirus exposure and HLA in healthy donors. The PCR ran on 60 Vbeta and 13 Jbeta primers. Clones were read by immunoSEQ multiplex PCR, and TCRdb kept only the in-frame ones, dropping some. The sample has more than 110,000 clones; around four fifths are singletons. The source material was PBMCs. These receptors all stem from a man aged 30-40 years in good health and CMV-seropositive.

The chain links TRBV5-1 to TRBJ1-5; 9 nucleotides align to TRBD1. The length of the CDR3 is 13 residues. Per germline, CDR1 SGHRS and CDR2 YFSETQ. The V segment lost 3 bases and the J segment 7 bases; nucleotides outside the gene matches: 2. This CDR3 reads CASSSTGGQPQHF. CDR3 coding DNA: TGCGCCAGCAGCTCGACAGGGGGGCAGCCCCAGCATTTT.

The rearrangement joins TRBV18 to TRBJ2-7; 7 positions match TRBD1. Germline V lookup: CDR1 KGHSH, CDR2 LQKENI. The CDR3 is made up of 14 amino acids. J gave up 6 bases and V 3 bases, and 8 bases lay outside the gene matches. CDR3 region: CASSPRDSRAEQYF. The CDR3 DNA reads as TGTGCCAGCTCACCCCGGGACAGTAGGGCCGAGCAGTACTTC.

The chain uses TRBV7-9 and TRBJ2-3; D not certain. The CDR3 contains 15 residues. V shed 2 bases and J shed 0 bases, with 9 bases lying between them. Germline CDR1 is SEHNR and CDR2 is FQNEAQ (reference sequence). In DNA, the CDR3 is TGTGCCAGCAGCTTACCTCAGGTTAGCACAGATACGCAGTATTTT. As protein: CASSLPQVSTDTQYF.

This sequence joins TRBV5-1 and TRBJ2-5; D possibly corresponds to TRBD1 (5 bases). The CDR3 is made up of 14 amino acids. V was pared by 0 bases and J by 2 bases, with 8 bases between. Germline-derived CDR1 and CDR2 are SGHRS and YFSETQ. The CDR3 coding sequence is TGCGCCAGCAGCTTGGGACAGCCTCAAGAGACCCAGTACTTC. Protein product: CASSLGQPQETQYF.

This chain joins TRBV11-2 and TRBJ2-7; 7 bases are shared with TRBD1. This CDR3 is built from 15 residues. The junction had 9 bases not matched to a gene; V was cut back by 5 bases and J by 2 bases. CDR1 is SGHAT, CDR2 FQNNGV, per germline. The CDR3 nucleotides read TGTGCCAGCAGCCCGACCGGGACAGCCACCTACGAGCAGTACTTC. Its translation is CASSPTGTATYEQYF. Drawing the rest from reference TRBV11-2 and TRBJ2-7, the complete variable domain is EAGVAQSPRYKIIEKRQSVAFWCNPISGHATLYWYQQILGQGPKLLIQFQNNGVVDDSQLPKDRFSAERLKGVDSTLKIQPAKLEDSAVYLCASSPTGTATYEQYFGPGTRLTVT.

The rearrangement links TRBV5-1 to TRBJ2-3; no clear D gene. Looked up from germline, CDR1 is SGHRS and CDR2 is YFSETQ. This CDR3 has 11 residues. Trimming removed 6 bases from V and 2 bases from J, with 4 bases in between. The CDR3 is CASTHTDTQYF. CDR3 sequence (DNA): TGCGCCAGCACCCACACAGATACGCAGTATTTT. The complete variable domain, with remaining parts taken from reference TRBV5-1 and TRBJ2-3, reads KAGVTQTPRYLIKTRGQQVTLSCSPISGHRSVSWYQQTPGQGLQFLFEYFSETQRNKGNFPGRFSGRQFSNSRSEMNVSTLELGDSALYLCASTHTDTQYFGPGTRLTVL.

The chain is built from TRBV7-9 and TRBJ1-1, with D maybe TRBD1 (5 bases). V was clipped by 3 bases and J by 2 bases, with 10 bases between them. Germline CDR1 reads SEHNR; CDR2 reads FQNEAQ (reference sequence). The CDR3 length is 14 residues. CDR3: CASSFAGTNTEAFF. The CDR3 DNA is TGTGCCAGCAGCTTCGCGGGGACCAACACTGAAGCTTTCTTT.